At least ten counts were recorded for the clone carrying this TCR beta chain. Its antigen is not known. The sample belongs to a study of blood T cells in healthy people across ages. Study observations and caveats: Diversity of TCR beta per million T cells declined in a roughly linear way with age.

A second PCR, run for about 7 to 11 cycles, used a sample-barcoded 5' primer plus a J-beta primer mix. TCRdb re-analysed the 5' RACE reads in MiXCR, keeping a single row per CDR3 protein. The table shows approximately 810,000 distinct CDR3 sequences, with about 28% occurring only once. From germline, CDR1 is SGHTA and CDR2 FQGNSA. Losses at the gene ends were 5 bases for V and 7 bases for J; bases not matched to a gene: 8. The CDR3 extends over 15 amino acids. The source of this sequence is a woman over 75 in good health. This chain connects TRBV7-2 to TRBJ1-5, with 10 bases that match TRBD1. Material for sequencing was blood. The chain's CDR3 is CASSTSTGGGQPQHF. In DNA, the CDR3 is TGTGCCAGCAGCACTTCGACAGGGGGCGGACAGCCCCAGCATTTT.